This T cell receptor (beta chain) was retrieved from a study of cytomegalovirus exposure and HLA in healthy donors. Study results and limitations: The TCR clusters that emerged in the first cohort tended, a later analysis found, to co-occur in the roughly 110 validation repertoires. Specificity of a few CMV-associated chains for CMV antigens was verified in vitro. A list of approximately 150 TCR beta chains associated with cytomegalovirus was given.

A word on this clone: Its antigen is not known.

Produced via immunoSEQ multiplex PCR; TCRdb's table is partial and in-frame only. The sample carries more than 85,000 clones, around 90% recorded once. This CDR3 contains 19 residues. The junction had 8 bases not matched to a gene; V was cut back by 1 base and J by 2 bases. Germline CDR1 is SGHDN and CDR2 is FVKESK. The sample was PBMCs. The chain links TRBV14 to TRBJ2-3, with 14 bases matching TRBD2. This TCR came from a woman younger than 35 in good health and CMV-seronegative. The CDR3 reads CASSQGLGTSGGYTDTQYF. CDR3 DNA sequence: TGTGCCAGCAGCCAAGGACTCGGGACTAGCGGGGGTTACACAGATACGCAGTATTTT.